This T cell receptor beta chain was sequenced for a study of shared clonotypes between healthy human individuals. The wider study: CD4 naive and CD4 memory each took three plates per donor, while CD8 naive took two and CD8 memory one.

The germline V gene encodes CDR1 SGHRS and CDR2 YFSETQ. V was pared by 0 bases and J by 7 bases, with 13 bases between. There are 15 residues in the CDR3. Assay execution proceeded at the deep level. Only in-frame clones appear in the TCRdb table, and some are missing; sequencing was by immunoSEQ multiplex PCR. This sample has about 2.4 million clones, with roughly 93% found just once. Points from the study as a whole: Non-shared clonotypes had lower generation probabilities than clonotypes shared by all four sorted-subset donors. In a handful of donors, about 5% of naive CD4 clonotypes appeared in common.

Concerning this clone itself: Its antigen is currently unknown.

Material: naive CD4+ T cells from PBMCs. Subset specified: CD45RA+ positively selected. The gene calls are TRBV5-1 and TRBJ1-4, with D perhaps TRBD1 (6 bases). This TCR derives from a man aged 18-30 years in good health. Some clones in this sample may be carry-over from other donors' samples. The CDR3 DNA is TGCGCCAGCAGCTTGGAGTACAGGGTGGGTGAAAAACTGTTTTTT. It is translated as CASSLEYRVGEKLFF.